This T cell receptor (beta chain) was profiled in a study of blood T cell repertoires in COVID-19. At the level of the study: COVID-19 samples from acute and convalescent phases originated in the United States, Italy and Spain.

Germline V CDR1 and CDR2: MNHEY, SVGAGI. Trimming removed 7 bases at V and 3 bases at J, with 10 bases between. CDR3 size: 13 residues. Per the authors' pipeline: It was from reference gene primer amplification that nucleated cell counts were estimated. The table came from immunoSEQ multiplex PCR; TCRdb's copy has only in-frame clones and leaves some out. V and J calls and clone size are as listed in that table; D and trimming were resolved from the DNA. The sample has about 290,000 clones, around 90% seen once. Material: peripheral blood. The chain combines TRBV6-5 with TRBJ1-5; D is possibly TRBD1 (6 bases). This sequence was found in a woman between 40 and 55 years old who had recovered from COVID-19. The DNA for the CDR3 is TGTGCCAGCACGGACAGACCCAATCAGCCCCAGCATTTT. It yields the protein CASTDRPNQPQHF.